These T cell receptor beta chains were read from a single sample in a study of blood T cell repertoires in COVID-19. This table comes from immunoSEQ multiplex PCR, and its TCRdb copy is limited to in-frame clones, with some not included. Altogether about 130,000 clones are present, about four fifths being singletons, with the ten largest covering roughly 3%. What was sequenced was peripheral blood. These receptors all stem from an elderly woman with acute or convalescent COVID-19. Both conserved end residues are part of each CDR3. The D gene is left open where the match is weak. Size values are once, few and many counts, or a class for expanded clones, and some rows have none.

size: -
D: -
V: TRBV6-5
J: TRBJ1-4
DNA: TGTGCCAGCAGCACCGGGTCTACTAATGAAAAACTGTTTTTT
CDR3: CASSTGSTNEKLFF

size: few
D: -
V: TRBV5-1
J: TRBJ2-7
DNA: TGCGCCAGCAGCTCCGACGACCCGGAGGCCTACGAGCAGTACTTC
CDR3: CASSSDDPEAYEQYF

size: -
D: -
V: TRBV19
J: TRBJ1-1
DNA: TGTGCCAGTAGTACAGGCGCGGTGGGGGCGCAGAACACTGAAGCTTTCTTT
CDR3: CASSTGAVGAQNTEAFF

size: once
D: -
V: TRBV25-1
J: TRBJ1-4
DNA: TGTGCCAGCAGTGAAGCAGGGGCAAAGGGTGAAAAACTGTTTTTT
CDR3: CASSEAGAKGEKLFF

size: -
D: TRBD1
V: TRBV5-6
J: TRBJ1-6
DNA: TGTGCCAGTCGGGCCCTTGGGACAGGAGATAATTCACCCCTCCACTTT
CDR3: CASRALGTGDNSPLHF

size: once
D: -
V: TRBV2
J: TRBJ1-3
DNA: TGTGCCAGCAGTGTAGAACAGACTACTGGAAACACCATATATTTT
CDR3: CASSVEQTTGNTIYF

size: few
D: -
V: TRBV5-6
J: TRBJ1-1
DNA: TGTGCCAGCAGCAGGGGCCGTATGGGGGCTTTCTTT
CDR3: CASSRGRMGAFF

size: -
D: TRBD1
V: TRBV3-1/TRBV3-2
J: TRBJ2-7
DNA: TGTGCCAGCAGCCAAGGGACAGGGGGATCCGAGCAGTACTTC
CDR3: CASSQGTGGSEQYF

size: -
D: TRBD1
V: TRBV18
J: TRBJ1-3
DNA: TGTGCCAGCTCTCCCGGGACAGGGAGGAACACCATATATTTT
CDR3: CASSPGTGRNTIYF

size: -
D: TRBD1
V: TRBV9
J: TRBJ1-1
DNA: TGTGCCAGCAGCGGAGACAGGGGGTGGGACACTGAAGCTTTCTTT
CDR3: CASSGDRGWDTEAFF

size: -
D: TRBD1
V: TRBV6-2/TRBV6-3
J: TRBJ1-1
DNA: TGTGCCAGCAGTTACTCGGGACAGGGTTACACTGAAGCTTTCTTT
CDR3: CASSYSGQGYTEAFF

size: -
D: -
V: TRBV3-1/TRBV3-2
J: TRBJ2-7
DNA: TGTGCCAGCAGCCAAAGCACCTACGAGCAGTACTTC
CDR3: CASSQSTYEQYF

size: -
D: -
V: TRBV7-6
J: TRBJ1-1
DNA: TGTGCCAGCAGCTTTCGGAGAGACTTAGGTTACACTGAAGCTTTCTTT
CDR3: CASSFRRDLGYTEAFF

size: -
D: -
V: TRBV28
J: TRBJ1-1
DNA: TGTGCCAGCAGTTTAGCCGGGGTAGGAACTGAAGCTTTCTTT
CDR3: CASSLAGVGTEAFF

size: once
D: -
V: TRBV10-3
J: TRBJ1-2
DNA: TGTGCCATCAGTGAGCTCCCGGGGGGGGACTATGGCTACACCTTC
CDR3: CAISELPGGDYGYTF

size: -
D: -
V: TRBV4-1
J: TRBJ1-2
DNA: TGCGCCAGCAGCCAATTACAGGCTACACCTGGCTACACCTTC
CDR3: CASSQLQATPGYTF

size: -
D: TRBD1
V: TRBV5-1
J: TRBJ1-4
DNA: TGCGCCAGCAGCCCAGGACAGGCGTCAACTAATGAAAAACTGTTTTTT
CDR3: CASSPGQASTNEKLFF

size: few
D: -
V: TRBV7-2
J: TRBJ1-2
DNA: TGTGCCAGCAGCTCCCTCGACTATGGCTACACCTTC
CDR3: CASSSLDYGYTF

size: -
D: -
V: TRBV11-3
J: TRBJ2-1
DNA: TGTGCCAGCAGCTTATTGGAGAACAATGAGCAGTTCTTC
CDR3: CASSLLENNEQFF

size: -
D: -
V: TRBV5-4
J: TRBJ1-1
DNA: TGTGCCAGCAGCTTAACAGGGCTCATGAACACTGAAGCTTTCTTT
CDR3: CASSLTGLMNTEAFF

size: -
D: -
V: TRBV18
J: TRBJ1-1
DNA: TGTGCCAGCTCACCAACAGGGAACACTGAAGCTTTCTTT
CDR3: CASSPTGNTEAFF

size: -
D: TRBD1
V: TRBV11-1
J: TRBJ2-5
DNA: TGTGCCAGCAGCTGGACAGGCAAAGAGACCCAGTACTTC
CDR3: CASSWTGKETQYF

size: -
D: -
V: TRBV29-1
J: TRBJ2-3
DNA: TGCAGCGTCGCAAGACTAGGAGGCACAGATACGCAGTATTTT
CDR3: CSVARLGGTDTQYF

size: -
D: TRBD1
V: TRBV7-8
J: TRBJ1-1
DNA: TGTGCCAGCAGCCTACCGACAGGGATGAACACTGAAGCTTTCTTT
CDR3: CASSLPTGMNTEAFF

size: -
D: TRBD1
V: TRBV6-2/TRBV6-3
J: TRBJ2-6
DNA: TGTGCCAGCAGTTTGCGCCAGGGGGCGCAGGGGGCCAACGTCCTGACTTTC
CDR3: CASSLRQGAQGANVLTF

size: -
D: -
V: TRBV11-3
J: TRBJ2-5
DNA: TGTGCCAGCAGCTTAGCCGGCGGGAACCAAGAGACCCAGTACTTC
CDR3: CASSLAGGNQETQYF

size: once
D: TRBD1
V: TRBV6-6
J: TRBJ1-1
DNA: TGTGCCAGCAGTTCTACAGGGGAGGCCACTGAAGCTTTCTTT
CDR3: CASSSTGEATEAFF

size: -
D: -
V: TRBV6-5
J: TRBJ1-2
DNA: TGTGCCAGCACCCGGACAGCCAGGGATGGCTACACCTTC
CDR3: CASTRTARDGYTF

size: -
D: TRBD1
V: TRBV7-6
J: TRBJ1-3
DNA: TGTGCCAGCAGCCCACGGAGCCGACAGGGAATCTCTGGAAACACCATATATTTT
CDR3: CASSPRSRQGISGNTIYF

size: -
D: -
V: TRBV6-5
J: TRBJ2-7
DNA: TGTGCCAGCAGTTACCCCGGAGCGGCCTACGAGCAGTACTTC
CDR3: CASSYPGAAYEQYF

size: -
D: -
V: TRBV7-6
J: TRBJ2-3
DNA: TGTGCCAGCAGCTTAGGGTCAACTCGACTTGCAGATACGCAGTATTTT
CDR3: CASSLGSTRLADTQYF

size: -
D: TRBD1
V: TRBV2
J: TRBJ1-1
DNA: TGTGCCAGCAGTGGACAGGGTTGGGCGAGTACTGAAGCTTTCTTT
CDR3: CASSGQGWASTEAFF

size: -
D: -
V: TRBV9
J: TRBJ1-1
DNA: TGTGCCAGCAGCGCGGGATTTACGAACACTGAAGCTTTCTTT
CDR3: CASSAGFTNTEAFF

size: -
D: TRBD1
V: TRBV6-5
J: TRBJ2-2
DNA: TGTGCCAGCAGAAGGGACAGGGGGACGTCCGGGGAGCTGTTTTTT
CDR3: CASRRDRGTSGELFF

size: -
D: TRBD1
V: TRBV18
J: TRBJ1-2
DNA: TGTGCCAGCTCAACTCTCAGGGGGCAGGATGGCTACACCTTC
CDR3: CASSTLRGQDGYTF

size: -
D: TRBD2
V: TRBV7-9
J: TRBJ2-2
DNA: TGTGCCAGCAGCTTACCAAGACTAGCGGGGGGGCGGAACACCGGGGAGCTGTTTTTT
CDR3: CASSLPRLAGGRNTGELFF

size: -
D: -
V: TRBV7-9
J: TRBJ1-4
DNA: TGTGCCAGCAGCTTAGACAGGACAACTAATGAAAAACTGTTTTTT
CDR3: CASSLDRTTNEKLFF

size: few
D: -
V: TRBV11-2
J: TRBJ1-2
DNA: TGTGCCAGCAGCCCAGTGTATGGCAGGTCGCCCGTAAATGGCTACACCTTC
CDR3: CASSPVYGRSPVNGYTF

size: -
D: -
V: TRBV5-1
J: TRBJ1-1
DNA: TGCGCCAGCAGCTTGGAAGGGGTCATGAACACTGAAGCTTTCTTT
CDR3: CASSLEGVMNTEAFF

size: -
D: TRBD2
V: TRBV11-2
J: TRBJ2-5
DNA: TGTGCCAGCAGCTCACTAGCGGGGGGGCCATTGACCCAGTACTTC
CDR3: CASSSLAGGPLTQYF

size: -
D: -
V: TRBV12-3/TRBV12-4
J: TRBJ1-1
DNA: TGTGCCAGCAGTTTATATGGCGGGGAAGCTTTCTTT
CDR3: CASSLYGGEAFF

size: -
D: -
V: TRBV23-1
J: TRBJ2-4
DNA: TGCGCCAGCGATCATCAGCGAGCCAAAAACATTCAGTACTTC
CDR3: CASDHQRAKNIQYF

size: -
D: -
V: TRBV6-5
J: TRBJ1-5
DNA: TGTGCCAGCAGTTACGGGCCAGGGAATCAGCCCCAGCATTTT
CDR3: CASSYGPGNQPQHF

size: -
D: -
V: TRBV7-2
J: TRBJ1-6
DNA: TGTGCCAGCAGCCAAAACGGGGGGAATAATTCACCCCTCCACTTT
CDR3: CASSQNGGNNSPLHF

size: -
D: -
V: TRBV4-1
J: TRBJ1-3
DNA: TGCGCCAGCAGCCAAGGGAGGGCCCTGGGGGGAATCTCTCTCTCTGGAAACACCATATATTTT
CDR3: CASSQGRALGGISLSGNTIYF

size: -
D: TRBD1
V: TRBV7-2
J: TRBJ1-5
DNA: TGTGCCAGCAGCCCTATGGGACAGCTCAATCAGCCCCAGCATTTT
CDR3: CASSPMGQLNQPQHF

size: few
D: TRBD1
V: TRBV5-4
J: TRBJ1-1
DNA: TGTGCCAGCAGCCTGGACAGGCAGCAACGGGCTTTCTTT
CDR3: CASSLDRQQRAFF

size: -
D: -
V: TRBV11-2
J: TRBJ1-5
DNA: TGTGCCAGCAACCAAGCGGGGTCTAGCAATCAGCCCCAGCATTTT
CDR3: CASNQAGSSNQPQHF

size: -
D: -
V: TRBV27
J: TRBJ1-5
DNA: TGTGCCAGCAGTCGGGGGGCACCTAATCAGCCCCAGCATTTT
CDR3: CASSRGAPNQPQHF